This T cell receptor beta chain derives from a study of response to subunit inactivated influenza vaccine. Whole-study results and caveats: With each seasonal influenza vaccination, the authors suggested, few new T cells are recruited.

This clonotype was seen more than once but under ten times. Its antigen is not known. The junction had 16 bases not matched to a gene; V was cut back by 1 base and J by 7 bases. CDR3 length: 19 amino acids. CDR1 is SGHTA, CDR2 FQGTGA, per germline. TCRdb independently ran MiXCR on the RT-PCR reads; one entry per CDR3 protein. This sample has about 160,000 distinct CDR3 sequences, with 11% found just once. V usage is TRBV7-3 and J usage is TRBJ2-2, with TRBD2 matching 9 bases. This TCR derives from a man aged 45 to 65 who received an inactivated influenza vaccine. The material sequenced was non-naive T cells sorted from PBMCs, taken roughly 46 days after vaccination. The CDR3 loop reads CASSLSGTGTSRYGGELFF. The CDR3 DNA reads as TGTGCCAGCAGCTTAAGCGGGACCGGGACTAGCCGTTATGGCGGGGAGCTGTTTTTT. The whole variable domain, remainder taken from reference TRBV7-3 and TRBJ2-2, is GAGVSQTPSNKVTEKGKYVELRCDPISGHTALYWYRQSLGQGPEFLIYFQGTGAADDSGLPNDRFFAVRPEGSVSTLKIQRTERGDSAVYLCASSLSGTGTSRYGGELFFGEGSRLTVL.